Listed below are T cell receptor beta chains from one sample, sequenced in a study of blood T cell repertoires in COVID-19. TCRdb's table, derived via immunoSEQ multiplex PCR, lists solely in-frame clones and lacks some. The data show some 220,000 clones, about 90% seen once. Sequenced input: peripheral blood. These receptors all come from a young man with COVID-19, enrolled during active disease. CDR3s include the opening cysteine and the closing phenylalanine or tryptophan. The order of the fields is V gene, D gene, clone size, J gene, CDR3 protein, CDR3 DNA. D genes are given only for firm matches. Clone size appears in some rows only: once, few, many, or a class for an expanded clone.

TRBV2,TRBD1,-,TRBJ2-1,CASRRDSGSSYNEQFF,TGTGCCAGCAGAAGGGACAGTGGAAGCTCCTACAATGAGCAGTTCTTC
TRBV19,TRBD1,-,TRBJ1-5,CASSPGQAPGNQPQHF,TGTGCCAGTAGTCCAGGACAGGCCCCTGGTAATCAGCCCCAGCATTTT
TRBV27,-,-,TRBJ1-4,CASSLSGSSEKLFF,TGTGCCAGCAGCCTCTCGGGATCGTCTGAAAAACTGTTTTTT
TRBV2,-,-,TRBJ2-2,CASSGWRRNTGELFF,TGTGCCAGCAGTGGCTGGCGGCGGAACACCGGGGAGCTGTTTTTT
TRBV5-1,TRBD2,-,TRBJ2-7,CASSLTSGVSYEQYF,TGCGCCAGCAGCTTAACTAGCGGGGTCTCCTACGAGCAGTACTTC
TRBV18,TRBD1,-,TRBJ2-7,CASSPTGTDYEQYF,TGTGCCAGCTCACCTACCGGGACAGACTACGAGCAGTACTTC
TRBV5-1,-,-,TRBJ2-7,CASAGAAYEQYF,TGCGCCAGCGCGGGGGCGGCCTACGAGCAGTACTTC
TRBV6-1,TRBD2,-,TRBJ2-5,CASSVRASGGGETQYF,TGTGCCAGCAGTGTGAGGGCTAGCGGGGGGGGAGAGACCCAGTACTTC
TRBV7-2,-,once,TRBJ1-1,CASSLGAGGTEAFF,TGTGCCAGCAGCCTGGGTGCGGGGGGCACTGAAGCTTTCTTT
TRBV18,-,-,TRBJ1-2,CASSPRRDSPGGYTF,TGTGCCAGCTCACCGAGGAGGGACTCTCCGGGAGGCTACACCTTC
TRBV6-5,-,-,TRBJ1-1,CASSYSVLNTEAFF,TGTGCCAGCAGTTACTCCGTATTGAACACTGAAGCTTTCTTT
TRBV5-1,-,-,TRBJ2-1,CASRITGSNNEQFF,TGCGCCAGCAGAATTACAGGGTCCAACAATGAGCAGTTCTTC
TRBV11-2,TRBD1,-,TRBJ1-4,CASSQGQGGEKLFF,TGTGCCAGCAGCCAGGGACAGGGGGGTGAAAAACTGTTTTTT
TRBV27,TRBD1,-,TRBJ2-7,CASSLQGQGVYEQYF,TGTGCCAGCAGTTTACAGGGACAGGGGGTTTACGAGCAGTACTTC
TRBV10-2,-,-,TRBJ1-5,CASSGQEDQPQHF,TGCGCCAGCAGTGGACAGGAGGATCAGCCCCAGCATTTT
TRBV19,TRBD1,few,TRBJ1-5,CASSMGQGGNQPQHF,TGTGCCAGTAGTATGGGACAGGGTGGAAATCAGCCCCAGCATTTT
TRBV18,TRBD1,-,TRBJ2-2,CASSPDRDRMTNTGELFF,TGTGCCAGCTCACCAGACCGGGACAGGATGACGAACACCGGGGAGCTGTTTTTT
TRBV3-1/TRBV3-2,-,-,TRBJ1-2,CASSQGGRSNYGYTF,TGTGCCAGCAGCCAGGGGGGACGGAGTAACTATGGCTACACCTTC
TRBV5-4,TRBD1,-,TRBJ2-1,CASSLMGQGSYNEQFF,TGTGCCAGCAGCTTGATGGGACAGGGTTCCTACAATGAGCAGTTCTTC
TRBV5-6,TRBD1,once,TRBJ1-5,CASSPWPTGDQPQHF,TGTGCCAGCAGCCCCTGGCCGACAGGGGACCAGCCCCAGCATTTT
TRBV5-1,-,few,TRBJ2-7,CASSLVGEVPYEQYF,TGCGCCAGCAGCTTGGTGGGAGAGGTTCCCTACGAGCAGTACTTC
TRBV27,TRBD2,-,TRBJ2-7,CASRSSARGGGQWGEQYF,TGTGCCAGCAGAAGTTCAGCCCGAGGCGGGGGGCAATGGGGCGAGCAGTACTTC
TRBV27,-,-,TRBJ2-5,CASSLFAGAPEETQYF,TGTGCCAGCAGTTTATTTGCGGGGGCGCCGGAAGAGACCCAGTACTTC
TRBV19,-,once,TRBJ1-5,CASSTGAGGQPQHF,TGTGCCAGTAGTACAGGGGCTGGCGGTCAGCCCCAGCATTTT
TRBV7-3,-,-,TRBJ1-2,CASSFGTQLGGYTF,TGTGCCAGCAGCTTTGGCACCCAATTGGGCGGCTACACCTTC
TRBV7-3,TRBD1,-,TRBJ2-5,CASSPGTVGLETQYF,TGTGCCAGCAGCCCCGGGACAGTGGGTCTAGAGACCCAGTACTTC
TRBV4-1,-,-,TRBJ2-2,CASSPRQGVLRAGELFF,-
TRBV7-9,TRBD2,-,TRBJ2-3,CASGRLAGDEDTQYF,TGTGCCAGCGGCAGACTAGCGGGGGACGAAGATACGCAGTATTTT
TRBV5-4,TRBD1,-,TRBJ1-1,CASSPKPQGVHTEAFF,TGTGCCAGCAGCCCAAAACCACAGGGGGTGCACACTGAAGCTTTCTTT
TRBV28,TRBD2,-,TRBJ2-4,CASRNQRGGGNIQYF,TGTGCCAGCAGAAACCAGAGGGGCGGGGGAAACATTCAGTACTTC
TRBV21-1,-,-,TRBJ1-2,CASSKEDRAGGYTF,TGTGCCAGCAGCAAAGAGGACAGGGCAGGTGGCTACACCTTC
TRBV18,TRBD1,-,TRBJ1-6,CASSPQAGGGDSPLHF,TGTGCCAGCTCACCACAGGCAGGGGGAGGTGATTCACCCCTCCACTTT
TRBV18,-,few,TRBJ1-2,CASSGEQGRYGYTF,TGTGCCAGCTCAGGGGAACAGGGTCGCTATGGCTACACCTTC
TRBV29-1,TRBD1,-,TRBJ2-7,CSGYRGKDEQYF,TGCAGCGGATACAGGGGAAAAGACGAGCAGTACTTC
TRBV3-1/TRBV3-2,TRBD2,-,TRBJ2-2,CASRPAGAFTGELFF,TGTGCCAGCAGACCAGCGGGGGCCTTCACCGGGGAGCTGTTTTTT
TRBV6-5,TRBD1,-,TRBJ2-3,CASSKGTGTKTQYF,TGTGCCAGCAGCAAAGGGACAGGGACTAAGACGCAGTATTTT
TRBV5-5,TRBD1,-,TRBJ2-2,CASSSQGDSTTGELFF,TGTGCCAGCAGCTCACAGGGGGACTCGACCACCGGGGAGCTGTTTTTT
TRBV7-2,-,-,TRBJ2-3,CASTSMKRLYPTQYF,TGTGCCAGCACCTCAATGAAGCGGCTCTACCCTACGCAGTATTTT
TRBV3-1/TRBV3-2,TRBD2,-,TRBJ2-7,CASSQDLSGLYEQYF,TGTGCCAGCAGCCAAGATCTTAGCGGGCTATACGAGCAGTACTTC
TRBV5-6,TRBD1,-,TRBJ2-7,CASSLRDREVGIGEYEQYF,TGTGCCAGCAGCCTCCGGGACAGGGAAGTTGGAATAGGGGAATACGAGCAGTACTTC
TRBV27,-,-,TRBJ2-2,CASSLNTGGNTGELFF,TGTGCCAGCAGTTTAAACACCGGGGGTAACACCGGGGAGCTGTTTTTT
TRBV29-1,-,-,TRBJ1-2,CSVEDNGGFGYTF,TGCAGCGTTGAAGATAATGGAGGGTTTGGCTACACCTTC
TRBV10-3,TRBD1,-,TRBJ1-3,CAISELGTGSSGNTIYF,TGTGCCATCAGTGAGCTCGGGACAGGGAGCTCTGGAAACACCATATATTTT
TRBV30,TRBD2,-,TRBJ2-7,CAWSVGLAGFDEQYF,TGTGCCTGGAGTGTTGGGCTAGCGGGGTTCGACGAGCAGTACTTC
TRBV10-3,-,few,TRBJ1-5,CAISERQVNQPQHF,TGTGCCATCAGTGAGAGACAGGTTAATCAGCCCCAGCATTTT
TRBV2,-,-,TRBJ2-2,CASSGSLAVNTGELFF,TGTGCCAGCAGTGGGTCCCTAGCAGTGAACACCGGGGAGCTGTTTTTT